Shown below are 27 T cell receptor beta chains from a single sample sequenced in a study of PD-L1 blockade in urothelial cancer. The protocol was immunoSEQ multiplex PCR, while the TCRdb copy is restricted to in-frame clones and leaves out a portion. The data hold roughly 32,000 clones, with around 83% observed a single time. The material was PBMCs, obtained around atezolizumab (anti-PD-L1) treatment. These receptor sequences come from a man aged 55 to 70 with urothelial cancer.

The chain is built from TRBV30 and TRBJ1-5; D is undetermined. CDR1 GTSNPN and CDR2 SVGIG come from the germline V gene (reference sequence). CDR3 length: 13 amino acids. The V and J ends lost 3 bases and 2 bases respectively, with 8 bases between them. The chain's CDR3 is CAWRGVGNQPQHF. In DNA form, the CDR3 reads TGTGCCTGGAGAGGAGTGGGCAATCAGCCCCAGCATTTT.

This chain links TRBV6-5 with TRBJ1-5; the match to TRBD1 covers 8 bases. The CDR3 runs 15 residues. Trimming took 5 bases from V and 4 from J; bases not matched to a gene: 7. CDR1 and CDR2 (germline): MNHEY, SVGAGI. CDR3 protein: CASSPGGAENQPQHF. DNA of the CDR3: TGTGCCAGCAGTCCAGGGGGCGCCGAGAATCAGCCCCAGCATTTT.

The chain couples TRBV5-1 to TRBJ1-5, with D maybe TRBD1 (6 bases). This CDR3 has 15 amino acids. The V and J ends lost 2 bases and 2 bases respectively, with 11 bases between them. Germline V gene data show CDR1 as SGHRS and CDR2 as YFSETQ. The CDR3 sequence: CASSLSAGGNQPQHF. The CDR3 nucleotides read TGCGCCAGCAGCTTATCGGCAGGGGGCAATCAGCCCCAGCATTTT.

Regarding this clone: This specimen includes other DNA sequences encoding the same CDR3. The rearrangement uses TRBV2 and TRBJ1-2; 8 bases match TRBD1. There are 10 residues in the CDR3. V lost 9 bases and J lost 7; bases outside the gene matches: 1. CDR1 is SNHLY and CDR2 is FYNNEI in the germline V gene. This CDR3 is CASGQGGYTF. CDR3 in DNA: TGTGCCAGTGGACAGGGTGGCTACACCTTC. Combining the CDR3 with reference TRBV2 and TRBJ1-2 gives the whole variable domain EPEVTQTPSHQVTQMGQEVILRCVPISNHLYFYWYRQILGQKVEFLVSFYNNEISEKSEIFDDQFSVERPDGSNFTLKIRSTKLEDSAMYFCASGQGGYTFGSGTRLTVV.

The J gene is TRBJ1-5, the V gene TRBV6-1, with D possibly matching TRBD1 (6 bases). The germline V gene has CDR1 MNHNS and CDR2 SASEGT. V dropped 4 bases and J dropped 2 bases, with 9 bases sitting between them. The CDR3 is 14 amino acids. CDR3 nucleotides: TGTGCCAGCAGTGTAGCAGGGGGCAATCAGCCCCAGCATTTT. It yields the protein CASSVAGGNQPQHF.

The chain carries TRBV19 and TRBJ1-2; D unclear. CDR3 size: 14 residues. Germline V gene data show CDR1 as LNHDA and CDR2 as SQIVND (reference sequence). V was clipped by 5 bases and J by 0 bases, with 10 bases between them. CDR3 sequence: CASSYSVANYGYTF. Written as DNA, the CDR3 is TGTGCCAGTAGTTATAGCGTGGCTAACTATGGCTACACCTTC.

This sequence joins TRBV9 and TRBJ2-3; 10 nucleotides align to TRBD2. Trimming at V came to 3 bases and at J to 3 bases, leaving 10 bases not matched to a gene. This CDR3 has 17 amino acids. The germline V gene has CDR1 SGDLS and CDR2 YYNGEE. CDR3 residues: CASSARAGTSVTDTQYF. Written as DNA, the CDR3 is TGTGCCAGCAGCGCGAGAGCCGGGACTAGCGTAACAGATACGCAGTATTTT. The variable domain in full, with the rest retrieved from reference TRBV9 and TRBJ2-3, is DSGVTQTPKHLITATGQRVTLRCSPRSGDLSVYWYQQSLDQGLQFLIQYYNGEERAKGNILERFSAQQFPDLHSELNLSSLELGDSALYFCASSARAGTSVTDTQYFGPGTRLTVL.

The rearrangement joins TRBV10-1 to TRBJ2-1; 9 bases are a match to TRBD1. This CDR3 is 12 amino acids long. Per germline, CDR1 WNHNN and CDR2 SYGVQD (reference sequence). Losses at the gene ends were 9 bases for V and 4 bases for J; bases not matched to a gene: 1. CDR3 DNA sequence: TGCGCCAGTGGGACAGGGTACAATGAGCAGTTCTTC. This sequence encodes CASGTGYNEQFF.

This clone has a handful of counts. The CDR3 region is CASSQDPQGRAPLHF. CDR3 bases: TGTGCCAGCAGCCAGGACCCACAGGGTAGGGCACCCCTCCACTTT. The chain couples TRBV14 to TRBJ1-6, with D possibly being TRBD1 (6 bases). Trimming removed 3 bases from V and 11 bases from J, with 17 bases in between. Germline V gives CDR1 SGHDN, CDR2 FVKESK. The CDR3 has 15 residues.

J is TRBJ1-5 and V is TRBV19; no definite D call. CDR1 and CDR2 from the germline V gene are LNHDA and SQIVND (reference sequence). Trimming stripped 1 base from V and 0 bases from J, with 7 bases between. The CDR3 has 15 amino acids. The CDR3 is CASSIATGSNQPQHF. The CDR3 DNA reads TGTGCCAGTAGTATAGCGACGGGTAGCAATCAGCCCCAGCATTTT.

This chain links TRBV29-1 with TRBJ2-3; 8 nucleotides line up with TRBD1. The CDR3 sequence is 15 residues long. Trimming cost V 0 bases and J 4 bases; bases outside gene matches: 6. Germline values: CDR1 SQVTM, CDR2 ANQGSEA. In DNA, the CDR3 is TGCAGCGTTGAAGATCCCGACAGGGGATCAGATACGCAGTATTTT. Translation: CSVEDPDRGSDTQYF.

The chain is built from TRBV6-1 and TRBJ1-3; D is undetermined. CDR1 and CDR2 from the germline V gene are MNHNS and SASEGT. V was clipped by 4 bases and J by 4 bases, with 20 bases between them. The CDR3 runs to 17 residues. The CDR3 DNA reads as TGTGCCAGCAGTGGGTTGAATCGTCTTGCGGCAGGAAACACCATATATTTT. It is translated as CASSGLNRLAAGNTIYF.

V usage is TRBV7-9 and J usage is TRBJ1-1, with 8 bases that match TRBD1. Germline CDR1 SEHNR, CDR2 FQNEAQ (reference sequence). Germline trimming cut 5 bases from V and 2 bases from J; bases unmatched to any gene: 13. The CDR3 is made up of 17 amino acids. CDR3 loop: CASSQSTGAGHNTEAFF. The CDR3 DNA sequence: TGTGCCAGCAGCCAATCGACAGGGGCAGGGCATAACACTGAAGCTTTCTTT.

This clone was seen more than once but under ten times. This chain connects TRBV7-2 to TRBJ1-1; TRBD1 matches 8 bases. With V trimmed by 8 bases and J by 5 bases, 16 bases remained unmatched. In germline, CDR1 is SGHTA, CDR2 FQGNSA. CDR3 length: 16 residues. The CDR3 DNA reads as TGTGCCAGCCTCTATAGGACAGGGTCATTTATTACTGAAGCTTTCTTT. The encoded protein is CASLYRTGSFITEAFF.

The rearrangement links TRBV4-1 to TRBJ2-7; D possibly corresponds to TRBD2 (5 bases). Deletions cut 0 bases from V and 6 bases from J, with 18 bases between. CDR1 and CDR2 (germline): MGHRA, YSYEKL. CDR3 length equals 16 residues. CDR3 sequence reads: CASSQDVIGGRLEQYF. CDR3 nucleotides: TGCGCCAGCAGCCAAGATGTGATAGGAGGCCGCCTCGAGCAGTACTTC.

V usage is TRBV4-2 and J usage is TRBJ2-6; unclear D gene. The CDR3 contains 17 residues. CDR1 is LGHNA and CDR2 is YNFKEQ in the germline V gene. The V and J ends lost 0 bases and 0 bases respectively, with 9 bases between them. CDR3 DNA sequence: TGTGCCAGCAGCCAAGAATTACGGTTCTCTGGGGCCAACGTCCTGACTTTC. Protein: CASSQELRFSGANVLTF.

The genes are TRBV18 and TRBJ1-6, with 7 positions matching TRBD1. The CDR3 covers 15 residues. In germline, CDR1 is KGHSH, CDR2 LQKENI. J gave up 7 bases and V 3 bases, and 6 bases lay outside the gene matches. For the CDR3, the DNA is TGTGCCAGCTCACCTTGGGACAGCGGAAATTCACCCCTCCACTTT. As protein: CASSPWDSGNSPLHF. The whole variable domain, filled in from reference TRBV18 and TRBJ1-6, reads NAGVMQNPRHLVRRRGQEARLRCSPMKGHSHVYWYRQLPEEGLKFMVYLQKENIIDESGMPKERFSAEFPKEGPSILRIQQVVRGDSAAYFCASSPWDSGNSPLHFGNGTRLTVT.

This chain joins TRBV6-5 and TRBJ1-5; TRBD1 is a possible D gene (5 bases). V dropped 4 bases and J dropped 3 bases, with 10 bases sitting between them. This CDR3 is 14 amino acids long. CDR1 and CDR2 (germline): MNHEY, SVGAGI. The CDR3 nucleotides read TGTGCCAGCAGTTCCACAGGTCACAATCAGCCCCAGCATTTT. It codes for CASSSTGHNQPQHF.

The rearrangement uses TRBV6-4 and TRBJ2-2; no definite D call. The ends were cut back, 0 bases at V and 4 bases at J, with 6 bases in the middle. Germline V gene sequence: CDR1 MRHNA, CDR2 SNTAGT. The CDR3 has 14 amino acids. The DNA for the CDR3 is TGTGCCAGCAGTGACTCGAGTCGCACCGGGGAGCTGTTTTTT. Translation gives CASSDSSRTGELFF.

The genes are TRBV2 and TRBJ1-6; D is perhaps TRBD1 (6 bases). V was clipped by 6 bases and J by 4 bases, with 10 bases between them. Germline V gene sequence: CDR1 SNHLY, CDR2 FYNNEI. The CDR3 totals 14 residues. The CDR3 DNA reads as TGTGCCAGCAGAAGACAGGTTTATAATTCACCCCTCCACTTT. It codes for CASRRQVYNSPLHF.

The chain is built from TRBV2 and TRBJ1-3, with 7 bases identical to TRBD1. Germline values: CDR1 SNHLY, CDR2 FYNNEI. CDR3 length: 12 amino acids. V shed 4 bases and J 9 bases; nucleotides not matched to a gene: 3. CDR3 amino acids: CASSVTGSTIYF. CDR3 in DNA: TGTGCCAGCAGTGTGACAGGGTCCACCATATATTTT.

The chain is built from TRBV21-1 and TRBJ2-7; the table calls TRBD2, which could not be checked here. TRBV21-1 is a pseudogene locus. The CDR3 extends over 16 amino acids. DNA of the CDR3: TGTGCCAGCAGCAGACTTGGCTGCGGGAAATCCTACGAGCAGTACTTC. It is translated as CASSRLGCGKSYEQYF.

The chain joins TRBV7-9 to TRBJ1-1; the match to TRBD1 covers 8 bases. J lost 2 bases, V lost 5 bases, and 13 bases had no gene match. This CDR3 is 17 amino acids long. Germline values: CDR1 SEHNR, CDR2 FQNEAQ (reference sequence). In DNA form, the CDR3 reads TGTGCCAGCAGCCGAGGACAGGGAATGGGGCCAAACACTGAAGCTTTCTTT. It encodes CASSRGQGMGPNTEAFF.

The chain couples TRBV7-8 to TRBJ2-7; possibly TRBD1 for D (7 bases). The CDR3 extends over 18 amino acids. Trimming cost V 2 bases and J 2 bases, with 22 bases left between them. Germline loops: CDR1 SGHVS, CDR2 FQNEAQ. The DNA for the CDR3 is TGTGCCAGCAGCTTAAATGCGGTGACAGGGAGGTTGGCCTACGAGCAGTACTTC. Translation: CASSLNAVTGRLAYEQYF.

The chain has TRBV19 and TRBJ2-1, with 7 bases fitting TRBD1. The CDR3 sequence is 16 residues long. The ends lost 6 bases at V and 0 bases at J; junction bases unmatched: 8. From germline, CDR1 is LNHDA and CDR2 SQIVND (reference sequence). CDR3 sequence: CASSHPGQSSYNEQFF. CDR3 nucleotides: TGTGCCAGTAGCCATCCGGGACAGAGCTCCTACAATGAGCAGTTCTTC.

The chain is built from TRBV30 and TRBJ1-5; TRBD1 matches 7 bases. There are 15 residues in the CDR3. Germline-derived CDR1 and CDR2 are GTSNPN and SVGIG (reference sequence). After removal of 3 bases from V and 0 bases from J, the junction contained 5 bases not matched to a gene. CDR3 coding DNA: TGTGCCTGGAGCCGCGGGACAGATAGCAATCAGCCCCAGCATTTT. This codes for CAWSRGTDSNQPQHF.

V is TRBV5-8 and J is TRBJ2-7; D gene unclear. Per the germline V gene, CDR1 is SGHTS and CDR2 is YDEGEE. The V end lost 1 base, the J end lost 2 bases, and 10 bases lay between the germline ends. The CDR3 is made up of 14 amino acids. The CDR3 DNA is TGTGCCAGCAGCTTGTTGGGCAGTACCTACGAGCAGTACTTC. Encoded protein: CASSLLGSTYEQYF.